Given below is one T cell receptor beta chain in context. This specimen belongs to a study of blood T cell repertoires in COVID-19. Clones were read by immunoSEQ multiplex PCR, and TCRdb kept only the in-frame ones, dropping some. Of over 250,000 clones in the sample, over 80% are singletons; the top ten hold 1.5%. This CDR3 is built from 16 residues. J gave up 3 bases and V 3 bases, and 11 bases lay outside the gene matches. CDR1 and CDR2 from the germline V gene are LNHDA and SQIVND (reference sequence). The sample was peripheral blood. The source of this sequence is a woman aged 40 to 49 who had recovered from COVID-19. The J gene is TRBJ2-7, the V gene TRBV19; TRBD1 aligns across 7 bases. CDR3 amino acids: CASSIQHHRGDYEQYF. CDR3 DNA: TGTGCCAGTAGTATCCAACACCACAGGGGTGACTACGAGCAGTACTTC.